This passage covers 26 T cell receptor beta chains from one sample sequenced in a study of CD8+CD57+ T cells in acquired aplastic anemia. It was genomic DNA that served as the template for profiling TCR beta VDJ and CDR3. A single record per CDR3 protein comes from TCRdb applying MiXCR to the reads. The sample holds approximately 150,000 distinct CDR3 sequences, 71% seen once. Sequenced patients had shown CD8+CD57+ cell expansion by flow cytometry. The sequenced sample was sorted CD4+, CD8+, or CD8+CD57+ T cells (not recorded which) from PBMCs. Receptor source: a human donor with aplastic anemia.

This clonotype was observed once. The chain joins TRBV20-1 to TRBJ1-2; TRBD1 aligns across 8 bases. Trimming took 6 bases from V and 7 from J; bases not matched to a gene: 7. The CDR3 runs to 12 residues. Germline lookup yields CDR1 DFQATT and CDR2 SNEGSKA (reference sequence). CDR3 in DNA: TGCAGTGCCCTCGGAGGGACAGGTGGCTACACCTTC. Translation gives CSALGGTGGYTF.

The chain combines TRBV15 with TRBJ2-3; 7 nucleotides line up with TRBD2. Germline V gene lookup returns CDR1 LNHNV and CDR2 YYDKDF (reference sequence). Losses at the gene ends were 10 bases for V and 4 bases for J; bases not matched to a gene: 11. The CDR3 is 14 residues long. The CDR3 protein is CASRTGRQADTQYF. The CDR3 nucleotides are TGTGCCAGCAGGACCGGGAGGCAGGCAGATACGCAGTATTTT.

V is TRBV2 and J is TRBJ2-5; D is possibly TRBD2 (5 bases). The germline CDR1 and CDR2 sequences are SNHLY and FYNNEI. The CDR3 is made up of 14 amino acids. The ends were cut back, 4 bases at V and 1 base at J, with 10 bases in the middle. This CDR3 is CASSGISAQETQYF. As DNA, the CDR3 is TGTGCCAGCAGTGGGATTAGCGCCCAAGAGACCCAGTACTTC. The whole variable domain, remainder taken from reference TRBV2 and TRBJ2-5, is EPEVTQTPSHQVTQMGQEVILRCVPISNHLYFYWYRQILGQKVEFLVSFYNNEISEKSEIFDDQFSVERPDGSNFTLKIRSTKLEDSAMYFCASSGISAQETQYFGPGTRLLVL.

V is TRBV2 and J is TRBJ2-7; TRBD2 is a possible D gene (6 bases). Trimming stripped 3 bases from V and 1 base from J, with 13 bases between. Germline V gives CDR1 SNHLY, CDR2 FYNNEI. The CDR3 runs 15 residues. The chain's CDR3 is CASSDSGSGSYEQYF. Written as DNA, the CDR3 is TGTGCCAGCAGTGATAGCGGAAGTGGGTCCTACGAGCAGTACTTC. Complete variable domain (other parts from reference TRBV2 and TRBJ2-7): EPEVTQTPSHQVTQMGQEVILRCVPISNHLYFYWYRQILGQKVEFLVSFYNNEISEKSEIFDDQFSVERPDGSNFTLKIRSTKLEDSAMYFCASSDSGSGSYEQYFGPGTRLTVT.

This clonotype was observed a few times. The CDR3 spells CSAQVGEGLRSPLHF. The CDR3 DNA is TGCAGTGCTCAGGTCGGGGAGGGACTTCGGTCACCCCTCCACTTT. The V gene is TRBV20-1, the J gene TRBJ1-6; D might be TRBD1 (5 bases). Germline loops: CDR1 DFQATT, CDR2 SNEGSKA (reference sequence). This CDR3 has 15 residues. Trimming took 5 bases from V and 10 from J, leaving 21 bases between them.

This chain joins TRBV7-8 and TRBJ2-7; no clear D. This CDR3 contains 14 residues. Germline CDR1 reads SGHVS; CDR2 reads FQNEAQ. V shed 0 bases and J shed 7 bases, with 13 bases lying between them. The CDR3 region is CASSLARTETEQYF. Here the CDR3 DNA reads TGTGCCAGCAGCTTAGCGAGGACGGAAACGGAGCAGTACTTC.

V gene TRBV9 combines with J gene TRBJ1-4; 7 bases align to TRBD1. V shed 5 bases and J 6 bases; nucleotides not matched to a gene: 7. Germline CDR1 reads SGDLS; CDR2 reads YYNGEE. The CDR3 consists of 14 residues. CDR3 DNA sequence: TGTGCCAGCAGTCAACAGGGGACCCATGAAAAACTGTTTTTT. It specifies CASSQQGTHEKLFF. The complete variable domain, with remaining parts taken from reference TRBV9 and TRBJ1-4, reads DSGVTQTPKHLITATGQRVTLRCSPRSGDLSVYWYQQSLDQGLQFLIQYYNGEERAKGNILERFSAQQFPDLHSELNLSSLELGDSALYFCASSQQGTHEKLFFGSGTQLSVL.

The chain employs TRBV7-9 and TRBJ1-2; 7 bases align to TRBD1. Trimming took 6 bases from V and 6 from J; bases not matched to a gene: 13. The CDR3 runs to 15 residues. From germline, CDR1 is SEHNR and CDR2 FQNEAQ (reference sequence). CDR3 in DNA: TGTGCCAGCAGTCCGGGACAGTCTTTATCTGATGGCTACACCTTC. Protein: CASSPGQSLSDGYTF. Combining the CDR3 with reference TRBV7-9 and TRBJ1-2 gives the whole variable domain DTGVSQNPRHKITKRGQNVTFRCDPISEHNRLYWYRQTLGQGPEFLTYFQNEAQLEKSRLLSDRFSAERPKGSFSTLEIQRTEQGDSAMYLCASSPGQSLSDGYTFGSGTRLTVV.

The V call is TRBV5-4, the J call TRBJ2-3, with D maybe TRBD1 (6 bases). The germline V and J ends were trimmed by 10 bases and 1 base, with 10 bases remaining between them. This CDR3 spans 12 amino acids. Germline CDR1 reads SGHNT; CDR2 reads YYREEE (reference sequence). CDR3: CALGAGTDTQYF. CDR3 nucleotide sequence: TGTGCCTTGGGGGCGGGCACAGATACGCAGTATTTT.

The chain employs TRBV11-2 and TRBJ2-2, with 7 bases matching TRBD1. The CDR3 extends over 15 amino acids. With 4 bases clipped from V and 0 bases from J, the junction kept 2 bases outside the gene matches. Germline loops: CDR1 SGHAT, CDR2 FQNNGV. CDR3 in amino acids: CASSSGGTNTGELFF. CDR3 DNA sequence: TGTGCCAGCAGCTCAGGGGGTACGAACACCGGGGAGCTGTTTTTT. The complete variable domain, with remaining parts taken from reference TRBV11-2 and TRBJ2-2, reads EAGVAQSPRYKIIEKRQSVAFWCNPISGHATLYWYQQILGQGPKLLIQFQNNGVVDDSQLPKDRFSAERLKGVDSTLKIQPAKLEDSAVYLCASSSGGTNTGELFFGEGSRLTVL.

This chain links TRBV5-4 with TRBJ1-6; unclear D gene. The CDR3 loop spans 14 amino acids. V shed 2 bases and J shed 4 bases, with 7 bases lying between them. Germline V gene lookup returns CDR1 SGHNT and CDR2 YYREEE (reference sequence). The DNA of the CDR3 is TGTGCCAGCAGCTTTTTAGCTTATAATTCACCCCTCCACTTT. Translating gives CASSFLAYNSPLHF.

This clonotype was seen ten or more times. The chain recombines TRBV3-1 with TRBJ2-7; 7 bases are shared with TRBD1. There are 15 residues in the CDR3. Looked up from germline, CDR1 is LGHDT and CDR2 is YNNKEL (reference sequence). Germline trimming cut 5 bases from V and 3 bases from J; bases unmatched to any gene: 10. CDR3 residues: CASSSPGGHLYEQYF. In nucleotides, the CDR3 is TGTGCCAGCAGCTCCCCAGGGGGACACCTCTACGAGCAGTACTTC.

This clonotype has at least ten counts. The CDR3 loop reads CAISESPTGLAYEQYF. Here the CDR3 DNA reads TGTGCCATCAGTGAGTCCCCGACAGGGCTAGCCTACGAGCAGTACTTC. The rearrangement joins TRBV10-3 to TRBJ2-7; 7 bases are a match to TRBD1. The V segment lost 0 bases and the J segment 2 bases; nucleotides outside the gene matches: 7. This CDR3 contains 16 residues. From germline, CDR1 is ENHRY and CDR2 SYGVKD.

V usage is TRBV6-6 and J usage is TRBJ1-3; D remains unclear. Germline CDR1 reads MNHNY; CDR2 reads SVGAGI (reference sequence). Trimming removed 2 bases from V and 4 bases from J, with 6 bases in between. The CDR3 runs to 13 residues. The CDR3 region has the DNA TGTGCCAGCAGTTACGCAGAAGGAAACACCATATATTTT. This gives the protein CASSYAEGNTIYF.

This clonotype was recorded many times. The rearrangement links TRBV20-1 to TRBJ2-1; 7 nucleotides agree with TRBD2. V shed 1 base and J 0 bases; nucleotides not matched to a gene: 6. Per the germline V gene, CDR1 is DFQATT and CDR2 is SNEGSKA (reference sequence). This CDR3 comprises 16 residues. The CDR3, as DNA: TGCAGTGCTAGAGTTCCGACTAGCATCTCCTACAATGAGCAGTTCTTC. This encodes CSARVPTSISYNEQFF.

The V and J genes are TRBV10-3 and TRBJ1-4, with D uncertain. V shed 0 bases and J shed 3 bases, with 11 bases lying between them. Germline-derived CDR1 and CDR2 are ENHRY and SYGVKD. This CDR3 comprises 16 residues. The CDR3 here is CAISESVDISNEKLFF. Written as DNA, the CDR3 is TGTGCCATCAGTGAGTCGGTTGACATCTCTAATGAAAAACTGTTTTTT.

This chain links TRBV24-1 with TRBJ2-2; D remains unclear. Trimming removed 1 base at V and 1 base at J, with 9 bases between. Germline V gene lookup returns CDR1 KGHDR and CDR2 SFDVKD. The CDR3 is 16 residues long. This CDR3 reads CATSDLRAENTGELFF. CDR3 bases: TGTGCCACCAGTGATTTACGGGCGGAGAACACCGGGGAGCTGTTTTTT.

The CDR3 DNA is TGTGCCAGCAGCAGGGACTCCTTTCTTAACTATGGCTACACCTTC. Translating gives CASSRDSFLNYGYTF. The V call is TRBV2, the J call TRBJ1-2, with a possible D match to TRBD1 (5 bases). In germline, CDR1 is SNHLY, CDR2 FYNNEI. The germline V and J ends were trimmed by 6 bases and 1 base, with 15 bases remaining between them. This CDR3 is built from 15 residues.

The sample holds a few counts of this clonotype. The junction and the germline gene differ at one end; a read error may be behind it. The DNA for the CDR3 is TGTGCTAGCAGCTTAGAGCGGACAGGGATAAATGAGCAGTTCTTC. Amino acids: CASSLERTGINEQFF. The chain joins TRBV7-7 to TRBJ2-1; 8 bases are shared with TRBD1. Germline V gene lookup returns CDR1 SSHAT and CDR2 FNYEAQ (reference sequence). The CDR3 spans 15 residues.

As regards this clonotype: A much larger clone is a single base away; this may be a read error. This chain joins TRBV6-4 and TRBJ2-6, with TRBD1 matching over 7 bases. CDR1 is MRHNA and CDR2 is SNTAGT in the germline V gene. The CDR3 loop spans 15 amino acids. The CDR3 nucleotides read TGTGCCAGCAGTGACCCGAGTCAGGGGGTCAACGTCCTGACTTTC. Protein product: CASSDPSQGVNVLTF.

This clonotype came up a few times. The J gene is TRBJ2-1, the V gene TRBV7-9, with D possibly being TRBD2 (5 bases). The CDR3 has 14 residues. The germline V and J ends were trimmed by 5 bases and 5 bases, with 13 bases remaining between them. CDR1 and CDR2 (germline): SEHNR, FQNEAQ (reference sequence). Written as DNA, the CDR3 is TGTGCCAGCAGCCCTTTGAGGGATCACAATGAGCAGTTCTTC. As protein: CASSPLRDHNEQFF. Together with reference TRBV7-9 and TRBJ2-1, the CDR3 gives the full variable domain: DTGVSQNPRHKITKRGQNVTFRCDPISEHNRLYWYRQTLGQGPEFLTYFQNEAQLEKSRLLSDRFSAERPKGSFSTLEIQRTEQGDSAMYLCASSPLRDHNEQFFGPGTRLTVL.

The gene calls are TRBV5-1 and TRBJ2-7; 15 bases fit TRBD2. Germline-derived CDR1 and CDR2 are SGHRS and YFSETQ. This CDR3 has 18 amino acids. The junction had 9 bases not matched to a gene; V was cut back by 3 bases and J by 2 bases. DNA for the CDR3: TGCGCCAGCAGCTCCACCGGGACTAGCGGGGGGCGACCCTACGAGCAGTACTTC. The encoded protein is CASSSTGTSGGRPYEQYF.

This clonotype was picked up one time. Mismatch with germline at one junction end may stem from a read error. V is TRBV2 and J is TRBJ2-7; a weak D match, TRBD1 (6 bases). This CDR3 contains 16 residues. CDR1 SNHLY and CDR2 FYNNEI come from the germline V gene. CDR3 amino acids: CASSRHSGDLNYEQYF. CDR3 DNA: TGCGCCAGCAGCCGCCACTCAGGGGATTTGAACTACGAGCAGTACTTC.

The chain couples TRBV29-1 to TRBJ1-1, with no clear D. This CDR3 comprises 10 residues. CDR1 and CDR2 from the germline V gene are SQVTM and ANQGSEA. V dropped 2 bases and J dropped 4 bases, with 2 bases sitting between them. As DNA, the CDR3 is TGCAGCGTTGAAATCACTGAAGCTTTCTTT. It is translated as CSVEITEAFF.

A note on this clonotype: Compared with germline, one end of the junction differs, possibly owing to a read error. This chain links TRBV7-7 with TRBJ2-3; D tentatively fits TRBD1 or TRBD2 (6 bases each). Germline V lookup: CDR1 SSHAT, CDR2 FNYEAQ (reference sequence). This CDR3 region has 15 residues. The CDR3 protein is CASSPYPGARDTQYF. The CDR3 DNA follows: TGTGCTAGCAGCCCATACCCGGGGGCGCGGGATACGCAGTATTTT.

This clonotype was seen once. The chain links TRBV11-2 to TRBJ1-2; 7 bases are a match to TRBD1. V lost 6 bases, J lost 5 bases, and 9 bases stayed unmatched. From germline, CDR1 is SGHAT and CDR2 FQNNGV. The CDR3 loop spans 14 amino acids. The CDR3 reads CASRSWGTEYGYTF. The CDR3 nucleotides read TGTGCCAGCAGATCGTGGGGGACAGAATATGGCTACACCTTC.